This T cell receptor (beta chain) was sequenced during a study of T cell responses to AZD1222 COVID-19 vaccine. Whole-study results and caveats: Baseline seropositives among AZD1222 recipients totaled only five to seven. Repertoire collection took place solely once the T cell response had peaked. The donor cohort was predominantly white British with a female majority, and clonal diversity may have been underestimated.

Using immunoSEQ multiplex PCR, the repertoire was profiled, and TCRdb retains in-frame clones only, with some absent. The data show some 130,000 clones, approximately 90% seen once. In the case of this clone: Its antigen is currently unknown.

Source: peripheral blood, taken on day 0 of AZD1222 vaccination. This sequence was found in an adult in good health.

CDR3 protein: CASSVTGLSYEQYF. DNA of the CDR3: TGTGCCAGTAGTGTGACAGGGCTCTCCTACGAGCAGTACTTC. The rearrangement links TRBV19 to TRBJ2-7; 7 bases align to TRBD1. CDR1 and CDR2 (germline): LNHDA, SQIVND (reference sequence). V lost 5 bases and J lost 0; bases outside the gene matches: 4. The CDR3 sequence is 14 residues long. The whole variable domain, filled in from reference TRBV19 and TRBJ2-7, reads DGGITQSPKYLFRKEGQNVTLSCEQNLNHDAMYWYRQDPGQGLRLIYYSQIVNDFQKGDIAEGYSVSREKKESFPLTVTSAQKNPTAFYLCASSVTGLSYEQYFGPGTRLTVT.